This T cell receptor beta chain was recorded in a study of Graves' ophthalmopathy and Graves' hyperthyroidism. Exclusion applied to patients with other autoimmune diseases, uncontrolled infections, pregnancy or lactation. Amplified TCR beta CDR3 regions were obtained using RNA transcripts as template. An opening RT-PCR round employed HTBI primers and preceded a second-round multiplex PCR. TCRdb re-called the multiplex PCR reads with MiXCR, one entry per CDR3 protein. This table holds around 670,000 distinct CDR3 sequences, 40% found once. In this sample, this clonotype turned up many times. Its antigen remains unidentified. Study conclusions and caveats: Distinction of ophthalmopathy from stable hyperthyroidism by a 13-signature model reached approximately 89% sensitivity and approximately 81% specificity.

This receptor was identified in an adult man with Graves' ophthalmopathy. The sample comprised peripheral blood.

The CDR3 DNA is TGTGCCAGCAGCTTGGAGAATCGGGGCTACGAGCAGTACTTC. It codes for CASSLENRGYEQYF. The chain joins TRBV7-2 to TRBJ2-7; perhaps TRBD2 as D (5 bases). The germline V gene has CDR1 SGHTA and CDR2 FQGNSA. V was cut by 3 bases and J by 3 bases, with 12 bases left in between. This CDR3 spans 14 amino acids. Together with reference TRBV7-2 and TRBJ2-7, the CDR3 gives the full variable domain: GAGVSQSPSNKVTEKGKDVELRCDPISGHTALYWYRQSLGQGLEFLIYFQGNSAPDKSGLPSDRFSAERTGGSVSTLTIQRTQQEDSAVYLCASSLENRGYEQYFGPGTRLTVT.